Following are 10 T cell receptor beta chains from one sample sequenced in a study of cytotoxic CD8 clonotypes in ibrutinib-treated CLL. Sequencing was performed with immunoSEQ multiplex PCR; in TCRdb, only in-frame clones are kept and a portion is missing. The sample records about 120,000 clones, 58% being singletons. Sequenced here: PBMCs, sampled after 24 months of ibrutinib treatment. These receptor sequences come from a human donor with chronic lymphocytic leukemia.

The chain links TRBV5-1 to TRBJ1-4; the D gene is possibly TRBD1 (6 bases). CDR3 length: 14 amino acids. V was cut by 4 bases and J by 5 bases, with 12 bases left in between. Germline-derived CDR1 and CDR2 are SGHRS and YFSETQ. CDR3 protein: CASSGGTSNEKLFF. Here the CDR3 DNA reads TGCGCCAGCAGCGGTGGGACATCGAATGAAAAACTGTTTTTT.

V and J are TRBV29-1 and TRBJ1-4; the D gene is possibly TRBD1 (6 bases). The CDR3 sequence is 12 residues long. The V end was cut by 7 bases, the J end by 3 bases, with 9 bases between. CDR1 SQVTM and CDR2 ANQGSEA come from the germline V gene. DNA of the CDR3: TGCAGCGGCAGGGGTTCTAATGAAAAACTGTTTTTT. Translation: CSGRGSNEKLFF.

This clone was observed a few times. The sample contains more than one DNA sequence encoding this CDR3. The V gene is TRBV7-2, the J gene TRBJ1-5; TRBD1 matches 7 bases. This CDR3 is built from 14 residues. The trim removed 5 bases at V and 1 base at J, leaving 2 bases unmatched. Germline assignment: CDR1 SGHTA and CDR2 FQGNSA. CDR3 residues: CASSTTGSNQPQHF. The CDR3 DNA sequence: TGTGCCAGCAGCACGACAGGGAGCAATCAGCCCCAGCATTTT.

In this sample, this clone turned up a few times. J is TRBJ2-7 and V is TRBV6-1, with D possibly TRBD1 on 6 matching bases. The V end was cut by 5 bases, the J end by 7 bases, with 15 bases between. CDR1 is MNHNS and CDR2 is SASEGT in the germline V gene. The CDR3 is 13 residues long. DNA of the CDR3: TGTGCCAGCAGTTTAGGGGGACCTAGGGAGCAGTACTTC. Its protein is CASSLGGPREQYF.

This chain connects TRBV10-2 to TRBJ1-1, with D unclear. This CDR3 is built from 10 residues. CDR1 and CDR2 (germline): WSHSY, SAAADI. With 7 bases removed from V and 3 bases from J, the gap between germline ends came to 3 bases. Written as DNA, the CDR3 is TGCGCCAGCATGGACACTGAAGCTTTCTTT. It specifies CASMDTEAFF.

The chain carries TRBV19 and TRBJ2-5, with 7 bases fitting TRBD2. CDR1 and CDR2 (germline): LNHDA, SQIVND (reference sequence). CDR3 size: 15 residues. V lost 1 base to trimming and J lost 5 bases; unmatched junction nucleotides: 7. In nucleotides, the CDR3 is TGTGCCAGTAGTATAGGCCCTAGCGGTGCGGAGACCCAGTACTTC. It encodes CASSIGPSGAETQYF.

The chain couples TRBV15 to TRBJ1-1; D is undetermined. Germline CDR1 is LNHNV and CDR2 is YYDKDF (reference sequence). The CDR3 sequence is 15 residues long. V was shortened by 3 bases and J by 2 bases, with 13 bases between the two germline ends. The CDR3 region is CATSRAQDFNTEAFF. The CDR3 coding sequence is TGTGCCACCAGCAGGGCACAAGACTTCAACACTGAAGCTTTCTTT.

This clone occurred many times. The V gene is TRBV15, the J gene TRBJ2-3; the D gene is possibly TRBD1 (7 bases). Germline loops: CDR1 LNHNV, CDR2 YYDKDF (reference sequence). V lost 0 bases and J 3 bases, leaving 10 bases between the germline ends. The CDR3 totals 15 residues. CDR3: CATSRDQGGTDTQYF. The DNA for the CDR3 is TGTGCCACCAGCAGAGACCAGGGGGGAACAGATACGCAGTATTTT.

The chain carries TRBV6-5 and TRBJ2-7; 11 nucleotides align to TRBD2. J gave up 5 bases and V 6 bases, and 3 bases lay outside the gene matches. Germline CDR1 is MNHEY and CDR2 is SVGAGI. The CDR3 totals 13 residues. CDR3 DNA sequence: TGTGCCAGCAGGGGACTAGCGGAAAACGAGCAGTACTTC. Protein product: CASRGLAENEQYF.

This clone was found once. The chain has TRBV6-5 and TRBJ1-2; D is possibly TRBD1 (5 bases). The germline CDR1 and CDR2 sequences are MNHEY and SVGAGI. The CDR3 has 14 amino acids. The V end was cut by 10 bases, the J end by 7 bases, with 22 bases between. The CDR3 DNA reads TGTGCCACCCATTACCAAAATCAGGGAATTGGCTACACCTTC. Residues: CATHYQNQGIGYTF.